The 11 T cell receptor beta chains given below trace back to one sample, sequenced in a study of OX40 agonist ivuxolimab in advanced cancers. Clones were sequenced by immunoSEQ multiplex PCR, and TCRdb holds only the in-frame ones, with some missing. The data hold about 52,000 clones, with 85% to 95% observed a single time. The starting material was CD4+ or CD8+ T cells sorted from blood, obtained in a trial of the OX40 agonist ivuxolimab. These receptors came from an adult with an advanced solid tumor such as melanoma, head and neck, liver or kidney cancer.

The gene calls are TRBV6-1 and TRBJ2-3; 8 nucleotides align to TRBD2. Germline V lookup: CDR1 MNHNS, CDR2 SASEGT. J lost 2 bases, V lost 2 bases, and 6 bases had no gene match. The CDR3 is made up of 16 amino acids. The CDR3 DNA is TGTGCCAGCAGTGAAAAGATAGCGGGGATCACAGATACGCAGTATTTT. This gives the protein CASSEKIAGITDTQYF.

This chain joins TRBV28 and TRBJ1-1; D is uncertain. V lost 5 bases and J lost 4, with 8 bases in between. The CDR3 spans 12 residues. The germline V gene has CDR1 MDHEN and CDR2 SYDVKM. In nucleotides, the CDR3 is TGTGCCAGCAGTCCGATAGGCACTGAAGCTTTCTTT. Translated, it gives CASSPIGTEAFF.

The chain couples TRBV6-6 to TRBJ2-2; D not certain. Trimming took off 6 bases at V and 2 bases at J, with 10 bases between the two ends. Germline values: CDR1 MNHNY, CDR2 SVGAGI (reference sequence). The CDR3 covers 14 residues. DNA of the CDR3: TGTGCCAGCAGACCGACCTTTAACACCGGGGAGCTGTTTTTT. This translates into CASRPTFNTGELFF.

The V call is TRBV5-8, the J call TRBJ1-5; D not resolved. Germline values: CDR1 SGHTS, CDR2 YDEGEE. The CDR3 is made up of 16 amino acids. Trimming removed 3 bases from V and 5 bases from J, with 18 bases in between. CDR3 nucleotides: TGTGCCAGCAGCTCCCGGGAAAGACTGACGGATCAGCCCCAGCATTTT. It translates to CASSSRERLTDQPQHF.

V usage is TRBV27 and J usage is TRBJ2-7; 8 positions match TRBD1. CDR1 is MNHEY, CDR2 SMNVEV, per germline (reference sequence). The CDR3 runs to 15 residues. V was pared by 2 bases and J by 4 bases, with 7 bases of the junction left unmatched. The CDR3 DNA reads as TGTGCCAGCAGTTTAAGACAGGGGACTTTGTACGAGCAGTACTTC. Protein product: CASSLRQGTLYEQYF.

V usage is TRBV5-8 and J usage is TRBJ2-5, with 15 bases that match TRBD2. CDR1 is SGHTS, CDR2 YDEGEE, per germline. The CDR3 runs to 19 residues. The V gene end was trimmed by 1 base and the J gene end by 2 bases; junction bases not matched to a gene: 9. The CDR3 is CASSLMGLAGGTIQETQYF. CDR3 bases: TGTGCCAGCAGCTTGATGGGACTAGCGGGAGGTACTATTCAAGAGACCCAGTACTTC.

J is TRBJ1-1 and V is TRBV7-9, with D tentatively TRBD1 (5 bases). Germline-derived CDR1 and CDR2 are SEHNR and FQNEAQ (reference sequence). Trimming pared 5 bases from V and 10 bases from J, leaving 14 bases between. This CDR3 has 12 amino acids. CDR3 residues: CASSPGTSSAFF. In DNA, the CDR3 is TGTGCCAGCAGCCCCGGGACGTCGTCAGCTTTCTTT.

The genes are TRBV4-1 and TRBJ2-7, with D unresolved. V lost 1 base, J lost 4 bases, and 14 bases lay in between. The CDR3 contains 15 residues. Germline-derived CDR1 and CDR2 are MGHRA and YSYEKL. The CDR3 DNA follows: TGCGCCAGCAGCCAAGGTGGGGTAGTCTATTACGAGCAGTACTTC. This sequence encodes CASSQGGVVYYEQYF.

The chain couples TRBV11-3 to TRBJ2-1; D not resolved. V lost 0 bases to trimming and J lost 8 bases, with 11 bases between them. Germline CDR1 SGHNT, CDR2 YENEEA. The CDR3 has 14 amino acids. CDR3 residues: CASSLEGRGDEQFF. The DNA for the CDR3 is TGTGCCAGCAGCTTAGAAGGCCGCGGCGATGAGCAGTTCTTC.

DNA for the CDR3: TGTGCCAGCAGCGCCGACTCACTACGGGGCGATGAGCAGTTCTTC. Its translation is CASSADSLRGDEQFF. This sequence joins TRBV9 and TRBJ2-1; D tentatively fits TRBD1 or TRBD2 (5 bases each). CDR3 length: 15 residues. Between the trimmed V and J ends, which lost 3 bases and 8 bases, there was a span of 18 bases. Germline CDR1 SGDLS, CDR2 YYNGEE.

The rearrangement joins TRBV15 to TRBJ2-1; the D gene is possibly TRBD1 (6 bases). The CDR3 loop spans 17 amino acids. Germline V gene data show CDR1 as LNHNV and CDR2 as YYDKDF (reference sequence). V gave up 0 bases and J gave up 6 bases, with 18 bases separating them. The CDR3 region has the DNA TGTGCCACCAGCAGAGATTTGGCGGCAGGGGTTGGCAATGAGCAGTTCTTC. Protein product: CATSRDLAAGVGNEQFF.